These 28 T cell receptor beta chains originate from one sample sequenced in a study of T cell responses to AZD1222 COVID-19 vaccine. Clones were read by immunoSEQ multiplex PCR, and TCRdb kept only the in-frame ones, dropping some. The data show around 140,000 clones, under 95% seen once. The material sequenced was peripheral blood, taken on day 0 of AZD1222 vaccination. The receptors were sampled from an adult in good health.

This sequence joins TRBV9 and TRBJ1-3; 8 bases match TRBD1. Germline lookup yields CDR1 SGDLS and CDR2 YYNGEE. The CDR3 sequence is 15 residues long. J lost 4 bases, V lost 6 bases, and 9 bases had no gene match. The chain's CDR3 is CASTPGQGSGNTIYF. CDR3 in DNA: TGTGCCAGCACCCCCGGACAGGGTTCAGGAAACACCATATATTTT.

The V gene is TRBV19, the J gene TRBJ1-5, with D tentatively TRBD1 (6 bases). With 3 bases removed from V and 1 base from J, the gap between germline ends came to 10 bases. The CDR3 is made up of 15 amino acids. The germline CDR1 and CDR2 sequences are LNHDA and SQIVND (reference sequence). This CDR3 reads CASSIGTISNQPQHF. The DNA of the CDR3 is TGTGCCAGTAGTATCGGGACAATAAGCAATCAGCCCCAGCATTTT.

In its sample, this clone was seen once. The chain couples TRBV19 to TRBJ2-7, with TRBD1 identical over 7 bases. The ends lost 4 bases at V and 6 bases at J; junction bases unmatched: 9. Germline V lookup: CDR1 LNHDA, CDR2 SQIVND (reference sequence). This CDR3 has 14 residues. CDR3 in DNA: TGTGCCAGTAGTAAGACAGGGAACGGTCGCGAGCAGTACTTC. Its protein product is CASSKTGNGREQYF.

The chain joins TRBV5-4 to TRBJ2-7, with 8 bases that match TRBD1. The CDR3 extends over 12 amino acids. The V segment lost 5 bases and the J segment 9 bases; nucleotides outside the gene matches: 7. Germline V gene lookup returns CDR1 SGHNT and CDR2 YYREEE (reference sequence). The DNA for the CDR3 is TGTGCCAGCAGTTTCGACAGGGGTGTGCAGTACTTC. It encodes CASSFDRGVQYF.

The sample holds one count of this clone. The rearrangement uses TRBV21-1 and TRBJ1-1; the DNA was not used to check the table's D call, TRBD1. TRBV21-1 is an annotated pseudogene. This CDR3 has 12 residues. The chain's CDR3 is CASAPRRQEAFF. For the CDR3, the DNA is TGTGCCAGCGCCCCAAGGAGACAGGAAGCTTTCTTT.

The chain employs TRBV6-5 and TRBJ2-1; TRBD2 agrees at 9 bases. V was clipped by 8 bases and J by 9 bases; unmatched bases: 8. The CDR3 runs to 13 residues. The V gene's germline CDR1 is MNHEY and CDR2 SVGAGI. CDR3 sequence: CASRGLALGEQFF. CDR3 nucleotide sequence: TGTGCCAGCCGGGGACTAGCTCTCGGTGAGCAGTTCTTC.

The chain joins TRBV7-9 to TRBJ1-3; TRBD1 aligns across 8 bases. The J segment lost 8 bases and the V segment lost 4 bases, leaving 7 bases of the junction unmatched. The germline CDR1 and CDR2 sequences are SEHNR and FQNEAQ (reference sequence). This CDR3 region has 14 residues. The DNA of the CDR3 is TGTGCCAGCAGCTACGGACAGGGCCGGGACACCATATATTTT. Its protein is CASSYGQGRDTIYF.

This chain uses TRBV2 with TRBJ1-1; D unresolved. The CDR3 covers 13 residues. Germline V gene sequence: CDR1 SNHLY, CDR2 FYNNEI. Trimming cost V 8 bases and J 3 bases, with 13 bases left between them. The CDR3 DNA reads as TGTGCCAGCGGGAAGACTGGCTACACTGAAGCTTTCTTT. It specifies CASGKTGYTEAFF.

The chain couples TRBV5-6 to TRBJ1-4, with no clear D. Trimming removed 1 base at V and 10 bases at J, with 8 bases between. The CDR3 is made up of 12 amino acids. CDR1 SGHDT and CDR2 YYEEEE come from the germline V gene. CDR3 loop: CASSLLAGKLFF. CDR3 in DNA: TGTGCCAGCAGCTTGTTGGCAGGAAAACTGTTTTTT.

The V call is TRBV24-1, the J call TRBJ2-1; 9 bases map to TRBD2. CDR3 size: 15 residues. Losses at the gene ends were 5 bases for V and 4 bases for J; bases not matched to a gene: 5. Germline V gene data show CDR1 as KGHDR and CDR2 as SFDVKD. CDR3 sequence (DNA): TGTGCCACCAGTGGGCGGGGGGGCCCATACAATGAGCAGTTCTTC. Translating gives CATSGRGGPYNEQFF.

CDR3 region: CASSRNRAPANYGYTF. CDR3 DNA sequence: TGCGCCAGCAGCCGAAACAGGGCCCCGGCTAACTATGGCTACACCTTC. The chain is built from TRBV5-1 and TRBJ1-2; D might be TRBD1 (6 bases). V gave up 4 bases and J gave up 0 bases, with 16 bases separating them. CDR3 length: 16 residues. Germline-derived CDR1 and CDR2 are SGHRS and YFSETQ. The complete variable domain, with remaining parts taken from reference TRBV5-1 and TRBJ1-2, reads KAGVTQTPRYLIKTRGQQVTLSCSPISGHRSVSWYQQTPGQGLQFLFEYFSETQRNKGNFPGRFSGRQFSNSRSEMNVSTLELGDSALYLCASSRNRAPANYGYTFGSGTRLTVV.

On this clone: Mismatch with germline at one junction end may stem from a read error. This chain uses TRBV27 with TRBJ1-2, with no clear D. The V gene's germline CDR1 is MNHEY and CDR2 SMNVEV (reference sequence). CDR3 size: 13 residues. In DNA, the CDR3 is TGTGCCAGCAGTTTAACCCCAGTTGGGCAGGTAGTCTTC. Protein product: CASSLTPVGQVVF.

This sequence joins TRBV5-5 and TRBJ1-4; tentatively, D is TRBD1 (5 bases). This CDR3 comprises 16 residues. The V gene's germline CDR1 is SGHKS and CDR2 YYEKEE (reference sequence). V was clipped by 2 bases and J by 5 bases, with 16 bases between them. CDR3 bases: TGTGCCAGCAGCTTTTTCTCAAACCGGGGGAATGAAAAACTGTTTTTT. This gives the protein CASSFFSNRGNEKLFF.

CDR3 amino acids: CASSDTGLGNTIYF. CDR3 nucleotides: TGTGCCAGCAGTGATACAGGGTTGGGAAACACCATATATTTT. The V and J genes are TRBV9 and TRBJ1-3, with D maybe TRBD1 (6 bases). Trimming removed 5 bases from V and 4 bases from J, with 13 bases in between. The germline gives CDR1 SGDLS, CDR2 YYNGEE. CDR3 length: 14 amino acids. The full variable domain, in which reference TRBV9 and TRBJ1-3 provide the parts outside the CDR3, is DSGVTQTPKHLITATGQRVTLRCSPRSGDLSVYWYQQSLDQGLQFLIQYYNGEERAKGNILERFSAQQFPDLHSELNLSSLELGDSALYFCASSDTGLGNTIYFGEGSWLTVV.

The gene calls are TRBV25-1 and TRBJ1-2, with 9 bases matching TRBD1. Per the germline V gene, CDR1 is MGHDK and CDR2 is SYGVNS. This CDR3 is built from 15 residues. V was clipped by 4 bases and J by 4 bases; unmatched bases: 7. The CDR3 nucleotides are TGTGCCAGCAGTGCCCAGCAGACAGGGGGCTATGGCTACACCTTC. This codes for CASSAQQTGGYGYTF.

This chain joins TRBV19 and TRBJ2-3; no definite D call. Deletions cut 7 bases from V and 2 bases from J, with 10 bases between. The CDR3 runs 13 residues. Germline V lookup: CDR1 LNHDA, CDR2 SQIVND (reference sequence). The CDR3 bases are TGTGCCAGTATCGGCAGTCACACAGATACGCAGTATTTT. Its protein product is CASIGSHTDTQYF.

The CDR3 spells CASSLMWDTQYF. The CDR3 coding sequence is TGTGCCAGCAGCTTGATGTGGGATACGCAGTATTTT. This chain links TRBV7-2 with TRBJ2-3; no clear D. This CDR3 spans 12 amino acids. Trimming shortened V by 3 bases and J by 6 bases, and 7 bases separated the two germline ends. The germline gives CDR1 SGHTA, CDR2 FQGNSA.

The gene calls are TRBV7-8 and TRBJ2-6; tentative D call: TRBD2 (6 bases). The V and J ends lost 2 bases and 1 base respectively, with 15 bases between them. This CDR3 spans 18 amino acids. Per the germline V gene, CDR1 is SGHVS and CDR2 is FQNEAQ. The chain's CDR3 is CASSLSGVDLSGANVLTF. As DNA, the CDR3 is TGTGCCAGCAGCTTATCGGGAGTAGACCTGTCTGGGGCCAACGTCCTGACTTTC.

This chain joins TRBV30 and TRBJ1-4; D call uncertain. The ends were cut back, 4 bases at V and 5 bases at J, with 11 bases in the middle. The germline gives CDR1 GTSNPN, CDR2 SVGIG (reference sequence). The CDR3 is made up of 13 amino acids. The chain's CDR3 is CAWTIRHNEKLFF. DNA for the CDR3: TGTGCCTGGACAATACGCCACAATGAAAAACTGTTTTTT.

This clone was recorded only once. The chain couples TRBV5-1 to TRBJ2-1; TRBD1 agrees at 9 bases. V lost 6 bases, J lost 8 bases, and 6 bases stayed unmatched. The CDR3 totals 13 residues. CDR1 and CDR2 (germline): SGHRS, YFSETQ. The CDR3 spells CASNAGTGHEQFF. CDR3 nucleotide sequence: TGCGCCAGCAATGCCGGGACAGGGCATGAGCAGTTCTTC.

J is TRBJ2-1 and V is TRBV18, with D unclear. Looked up from germline, CDR1 is KGHSH and CDR2 is LQKENI. Trimming took 0 bases from V and 9 from J, leaving 12 bases between them. The CDR3 length is 14 residues. In nucleotides, the CDR3 is TGTGCCAGCTCACCACCTGGTTTGTCTAGTGAGCAGTTCTTC. This translates into CASSPPGLSSEQFF. The whole variable domain, remainder taken from reference TRBV18 and TRBJ2-1, is NAGVMQNPRHLVRRRGQEARLRCSPMKGHSHVYWYRQLPEEGLKFMVYLQKENIIDESGMPKERFSAEFPKEGPSILRIQQVVRGDSAAYFCASSPPGLSSEQFFGPGTRLTVL.

In nucleotides, the CDR3 is TGCGCCAGCATGAGCGACGGGGAAAAACTGTTTTTT. The encoded protein is CASMSDGEKLFF. The V gene is TRBV10-2, the J gene TRBJ1-4, with D uncertain. The CDR3 totals 12 residues. Trimming cost V 7 bases and J 8 bases, with 11 bases left between them. The germline gives CDR1 WSHSY, CDR2 SAAADI.

The V gene is TRBV12-3 or TRBV12-4, the J gene TRBJ1-5; TRBD1 matches at 9 bases. CDR3 length: 13 residues. The junction had 4 bases not matched to a gene; V was cut back by 6 bases and J by 7 bases. The CDR3 spells CASRGTGWQPQHF. The CDR3 bases are TGTGCCAGCAGGGGGACAGGGTGGCAGCCCCAGCATTTT.

The chain combines TRBV11-3 with TRBJ2-2, with 7 bases identical to TRBD2. CDR3 size: 15 residues. With V trimmed by 8 bases and J by 0 bases, 6 bases remained unmatched. Germline CDR1 and CDR2: SGHNT and YENEEA. CDR3 nucleotides: TGTGCCAGCTCAGCTAGCGGAACGAACACCGGGGAGCTGTTTTTT. Its protein is CASSASGTNTGELFF. The full variable domain, in which reference TRBV11-3 and TRBJ2-2 provide the parts outside the CDR3, is EAGVVQSPRYKIIEKKQPVAFWCNPISGHNTLYWYLQNLGQGPELLIRYENEEAVDDSQLPKDRFSAERLKGVDSTLKIQPAELGDSAVYLCASSASGTNTGELFFGEGSRLTVL.

The chain joins TRBV7-9 to TRBJ1-6; D unresolved. Germline values: CDR1 SEHNR, CDR2 FQNEAQ (reference sequence). The V end lost 1 base, the J end lost 8 bases, and 6 bases lay between the germline ends. The CDR3 is 13 amino acids. Here the CDR3 DNA reads TGTGCCAGCAGCTTAGGTTCTCATTCACCCCTCCACTTT. Its protein product is CASSLGSHSPLHF.

The genes are TRBV10-3 and TRBJ2-7; 9 bases map to TRBD2. Per germline, CDR1 ENHRY and CDR2 SYGVKD. The length of the CDR3 is 16 residues. V shed 2 bases and J 2 bases; nucleotides not matched to a gene: 7. CDR3 protein: CAISEIISGGTYEQYF. DNA of the CDR3: TGTGCCATCAGTGAGATCATTAGCGGGGGCACCTACGAGCAGTACTTC.

V gene TRBV7-3 combines with J gene TRBJ2-3; 9 bases are a match to TRBD1. V shed 5 bases, J shed 4 bases, and the junction held 10 bases outside the gene matches. The germline gives CDR1 SGHTA, CDR2 FQGTGA. The CDR3 is 16 amino acids. The CDR3 region has the DNA TGTGCCAGCAGCCCCGGGACAGGGTCCTGGGCAGATACGCAGTATTTT. It codes for CASSPGTGSWADTQYF.

This clone occurred once. The chain uses TRBV11-2 and TRBJ2-2; no definite D call. The CDR3 is 15 residues long. Germline assignment: CDR1 SGHAT and CDR2 FQNNGV. V lost 2 bases, J lost 4 bases, and 11 bases lay in between. CDR3 coding DNA: TGTGCCAGCAGCTTAAGCCCCGGTCCCACCGGGGAGCTGTTTTTT. Its protein product is CASSLSPGPTGELFF.